These T cell receptor beta chains were read from a single sample in a study of T cells in Graves' hyperthyroidism and ophthalmopathy. TCRdb re-called the multiplex PCR reads with MiXCR, one entry per CDR3 protein. The sample shows roughly 170,000 distinct CDR3 sequences, 9.4% of them seen only once. Material: blood. The receptors derive from a woman under 30 with Graves' hyperthyroidism that later progressed to Graves' ophthalmopathy. Both conserved end residues are part of each CDR3. Fields, in order: D gene, clone size, V gene, J gene, CDR3 DNA, CDR3 protein. D genes are given only for firm matches. Where a row states a size, it is once, few, many or the class of an expanded clone; other rows omit it.

d_gene: TRBD2; abundance: many; v_gene: TRBV19; j_gene: TRBJ2-1; CDR3nt: TGTGCCAGTAGTCGGACTAGCGGGACCTACAATGAGCAGTTCTTC; CDR3aa: CASSRTSGTYNEQFF
d_gene: TRBD2; abundance: .; v_gene: TRBV10-2; j_gene: TRBJ2-1; CDR3nt: TGCGCCAGCAGTGAGTCCGGGGACTATAAGGATGAGCAGTTCTTC; CDR3aa: CASSESGDYKDEQFF
d_gene: TRBD1; abundance: many; v_gene: TRBV11-3; j_gene: TRBJ2-5; CDR3nt: TGTGCCAGCAGCATAGGGACAGGGGTTTCGGAGACCCAGTACTTC; CDR3aa: CASSIGTGVSETQYF
d_gene: .; abundance: many; v_gene: TRBV20-1; j_gene: TRBJ2-5; CDR3nt: TGCAGTGTTCGTCGGGAGACCCAGTACTTC; CDR3aa: CSVRRETQYF
d_gene: .; abundance: .; v_gene: TRBV24-1; j_gene: TRBJ2-6; CDR3nt: TGTGCCACCAGTAATAGGGCAGGTGGTGGGGCCAACGTCCTGACTTTC; CDR3aa: CATSNRAGGGANVLTF
d_gene: .; abundance: few; v_gene: TRBV14; j_gene: TRBJ1-1; CDR3nt: TGTGCCAGCAGCTCACAAATCTGGTCAGGGAGGAACACTGAAGCTTTCTTT; CDR3aa: CASSSQIWSGRNTEAFF
d_gene: .; abundance: many; v_gene: TRBV30; j_gene: TRBJ2-2; CDR3nt: TGTGCCTGGAGGTGGGGTTCTTCGGTCGGGGAGCTGTTTTTT; CDR3aa: CAWRWGSSVGELFF
d_gene: .; abundance: many; v_gene: TRBV6-1; j_gene: TRBJ2-7; CDR3nt: TGTGCCAGCAAAGGGGGTCCCTACGAGCAGTACTTC; CDR3aa: CASKGGPYEQYF
d_gene: .; abundance: many; v_gene: TRBV6-1; j_gene: TRBJ1-4; CDR3nt: TGTGCCAGCAGTGAGGAGATGCGGGCCCTCCCGGGGGAAAAACTGTTTTTT; CDR3aa: CASSEEMRALPGEKLFF
d_gene: .; abundance: many; v_gene: TRBV6-5; j_gene: TRBJ1-2; CDR3nt: TGTGCCAGCAGTTACAACCGGGGGGCCTACGGCTACACCTTC; CDR3aa: CASSYNRGAYGYTF
d_gene: TRBD1; abundance: few; v_gene: TRBV5-5; j_gene: TRBJ1-2; CDR3nt: TGTGCCAGCAGCTTGAGACAGGGGGGTGGCTACACCTTC; CDR3aa: CASSLRQGGGYTF
d_gene: .; abundance: many; v_gene: TRBV10-3; j_gene: TRBJ1-4; CDR3nt: TGTGCCATCAGTGAGTCGAGTCGGGGAGAAAAACTGTTTTTT; CDR3aa: CAISESSRGEKLFF
d_gene: .; abundance: many; v_gene: TRBV19; j_gene: TRBJ2-2; CDR3nt: TGTGCCAGTAGTATAATAGAGAACACCGGGGAGCTGTTTTTT; CDR3aa: CASSIIENTGELFF
d_gene: TRBD2; abundance: many; v_gene: TRBV9; j_gene: TRBJ2-1; CDR3nt: TGTGCCAGCAGCCCAAGATTTAGCGGGAATTACAATGAGCAGTTCTTC; CDR3aa: CASSPRFSGNYNEQFF
d_gene: .; abundance: .; v_gene: TRBV7-9; j_gene: TRBJ2-5; CDR3nt: TGTGCCAGCAGCTTAGTAGTGTCGCAGGCCCAAGAGACCCAGTACTTC; CDR3aa: CASSLVVSQAQETQYF
d_gene: .; abundance: few; v_gene: TRBV7-8; j_gene: TRBJ1-6; CDR3nt: TGTGCCAGCAGCCCTAGTGGGGGGTCACCCCTCCACTTT; CDR3aa: CASSPSGGSPLHF
d_gene: .; abundance: many; v_gene: TRBV3-1; j_gene: TRBJ1-2; CDR3nt: TGTGCCAGCAGCCAAGTCAGTAACTATGGCTACACCTTC; CDR3aa: CASSQVSNYGYTF
d_gene: TRBD1; abundance: many; v_gene: TRBV29-1; j_gene: TRBJ1-1; CDR3nt: TGCAGCGCGGACAGGGCGAACACTGAAGCTTTCTTT; CDR3aa: CSADRANTEAFF
d_gene: .; abundance: many; v_gene: TRBV6-1; j_gene: TRBJ2-3; CDR3nt: TGTGCCAGCAGTGAAGGCCATTCCCTCTTCACAGATACGCAGTATTTT; CDR3aa: CASSEGHSLFTDTQYF
d_gene: TRBD2; abundance: .; v_gene: TRBV4-2; j_gene: TRBJ2-1; CDR3nt: TGTGCCAGCAGCCTAATCGGACTAGCGGGAAAGAATGAGCAGTTCTTC; CDR3aa: CASSLIGLAGKNEQFF
d_gene: TRBD1; abundance: many; v_gene: TRBV12-3/TRBV12-4; j_gene: TRBJ1-5; CDR3nt: TGTGCCAGCAGCCCCAGGGGGTTTGTATTGGAACAGCATTTT; CDR3aa: CASSPRGFVLEQHF
d_gene: .; abundance: many; v_gene: TRBV7-2; j_gene: TRBJ1-2; CDR3nt: TGTGCCAGCAGCTTAGGCCCAGCAGCTAACTATGGCTACACCTTC; CDR3aa: CASSLGPAANYGYTF
d_gene: .; abundance: many; v_gene: TRBV30; j_gene: TRBJ2-7; CDR3nt: TGTGCCTGGACACCGGACAGCTCCTACGAGCAGTACTTC; CDR3aa: CAWTPDSSYEQYF
d_gene: TRBD1; abundance: many; v_gene: TRBV13; j_gene: TRBJ1-2; CDR3nt: TGTGCCAGCAGCCAGAGGGACAGGACGGGAGGCTACACCTTC; CDR3aa: CASSQRDRTGGYTF
d_gene: .; abundance: few; v_gene: TRBV12-3/TRBV12-4; j_gene: TRBJ1-5; CDR3nt: TGTGCCAACAGCCGAGGACAGACAATAAGCAATCAGCCCCAGCATTTT; CDR3aa: CANSRGQTISNQPQHF
d_gene: .; abundance: many; v_gene: TRBV7-3; j_gene: TRBJ1-1; CDR3nt: TGTGCCAGCAGCTTAACGCGGGGCACTGAAGCTTTCTTT; CDR3aa: CASSLTRGTEAFF
d_gene: TRBD2; abundance: many; v_gene: TRBV5-6; j_gene: TRBJ2-5; CDR3nt: TGTGCCAGCAGCAAGGGGACTAGCGGCATCCAAGAGACCCAGTACTTC; CDR3aa: CASSKGTSGIQETQYF
d_gene: TRBD2; abundance: many; v_gene: TRBV6-1; j_gene: TRBJ2-7; CDR3nt: TGTGCCAGCAAGAGTCCAAGGACTAGCGTCGACGAGCAGTACTTC; CDR3aa: CASKSPRTSVDEQYF
d_gene: TRBD2; abundance: many; v_gene: TRBV20-1; j_gene: TRBJ2-7; CDR3nt: TGCAGTGCTAGAGATTTTCGGGGACTAGCGGGAGTTGACGACGAGCAGTACTTC; CDR3aa: CSARDFRGLAGVDDEQYF
d_gene: TRBD1; abundance: .; v_gene: TRBV30; j_gene: TRBJ2-6; CDR3nt: TGTGCCCGGACAGGGGGCTCAGGGGCCAACGTCCTGACTTTC; CDR3aa: CARTGGSGANVLTF
d_gene: .; abundance: once; v_gene: TRBV7-9; j_gene: TRBJ2-5; CDR3nt: TGTGCCAGCAGCGCCCGAACCAAGGAGACCCAGTACTTC; CDR3aa: CASSARTKETQYF
d_gene: .; abundance: many; v_gene: TRBV6-1; j_gene: TRBJ2-7; CDR3nt: TGTGCCAGCAGTAGCTTGCAGCGGGCCTACGAGCAGTACTTC; CDR3aa: CASSSLQRAYEQYF
d_gene: TRBD1; abundance: .; v_gene: TRBV19; j_gene: TRBJ1-2; CDR3nt: TGTGCCAGTACCCAAACGGGACAGGGGATTTCTGGCTACACCTTC; CDR3aa: CASTQTGQGISGYTF
d_gene: TRBD1; abundance: many; v_gene: TRBV6-4; j_gene: TRBJ1-1; CDR3nt: TGTGCCAGCAGTGTTCCGGGACAGAAGAACACTGAAGCTTTCTTT; CDR3aa: CASSVPGQKNTEAFF
d_gene: .; abundance: many; v_gene: TRBV7-9; j_gene: TRBJ1-5; CDR3nt: TGTGCCAGCAGCAGGGGCCAACAGCCCCAGCATTTT; CDR3aa: CASSRGQQPQHF
d_gene: .; abundance: many; v_gene: TRBV7-9; j_gene: TRBJ1-2; CDR3nt: TGTGCCAGCAGCTTAGCGCAGGCTTCTAACTATGGCTACACCTTC; CDR3aa: CASSLAQASNYGYTF
d_gene: .; abundance: few; v_gene: TRBV20-1; j_gene: TRBJ2-1; CDR3nt: TGCAGTGCTCCCGGCGCAGGGTACAATGAGCAGTTCTTC; CDR3aa: CSAPGAGYNEQFF
d_gene: .; abundance: many; v_gene: TRBV19; j_gene: TRBJ1-1; CDR3nt: TGTGCCAGTAGTATCCGTAGGGACACTGAAGCTTTCTTT; CDR3aa: CASSIRRDTEAFF
d_gene: TRBD1; abundance: many; v_gene: TRBV13; j_gene: TRBJ2-1; CDR3nt: TGTGCCAGCAGTCCCGGGACAGGGGGCGGGAGGGCCCTCAATGAGCAGTTCTTC; CDR3aa: CASSPGTGGGRALNEQFF
d_gene: TRBD1; abundance: once; v_gene: TRBV9; j_gene: TRBJ1-6; CDR3nt: TGTGCCAGCAGCGTATCTCCGACAGGGGGCGCGGATTCACCCCTCCACTTT; CDR3aa: CASSVSPTGGADSPLHF
d_gene: TRBD1; abundance: many; v_gene: TRBV6-1; j_gene: TRBJ1-5; CDR3nt: TGTGCCAGCAGCGTGACAGGGAATCGTCAGCCCCAGCATTTT; CDR3aa: CASSVTGNRQPQHF
d_gene: .; abundance: many; v_gene: TRBV5-1; j_gene: TRBJ2-7; CDR3nt: TGCGCCAGCAGCTCAAAGCGGACTTCCGACTACGAGCAGTACTTC; CDR3aa: CASSSKRTSDYEQYF
d_gene: TRBD2; abundance: many; v_gene: TRBV20-1; j_gene: TRBJ2-7; CDR3nt: TGCAGTGCTAGAGATCCCGGGGGGACCTACGAGCAGTACTTC; CDR3aa: CSARDPGGTYEQYF
d_gene: TRBD2; abundance: many; v_gene: TRBV7-6; j_gene: TRBJ2-7; CDR3nt: TGTGCCAGCAGCCCAAATTCGGCGGGGGAGGGCAGCGAGCAGTACTTC; CDR3aa: CASSPNSAGEGSEQYF
d_gene: TRBD1; abundance: many; v_gene: TRBV18; j_gene: TRBJ2-3; CDR3nt: TGTGCCAGCTCTAGGGACAGACGCACAGATACGCAGTATTTT; CDR3aa: CASSRDRRTDTQYF